Included here is one T cell receptor (beta chain) sequence, with context. These data belong to a study of blood T cell repertoires in COVID-19. Study details: Samples representing acute and convalescent COVID-19 were sourced from the United States, Italy and Spain.

Assay used: immunoSEQ multiplex PCR; TCRdb lists only in-frame clones, some missing. The data hold about 98,000 clones, with over 85% observed a single time. CDR1 LNHDA and CDR2 SQIVND come from the germline V gene (reference sequence). The CDR3 runs to 14 residues. The V end lost 7 bases, the J end lost 0 bases, and 10 bases lay between the germline ends. This receptor was obtained from a woman aged 45-59 years with COVID-19, enrolled during active disease. J is TRBJ2-1 and V is TRBV19; D possibly corresponds to TRBD1 (6 bases). The sequenced sample was peripheral blood. The CDR3, as DNA: TGTGCCAGTACTCCAGGGGTCTCCTACAATGAGCAGTTCTTC. The encoded protein is CASTPGVSYNEQFF. Full variable domain (outside the CDR3, taken from reference TRBV19 and TRBJ2-1): DGGITQSPKYLFRKEGQNVTLSCEQNLNHDAMYWYRQDPGQGLRLIYYSQIVNDFQKGDIAEGYSVSREKKESFPLTVTSAQKNPTAFYLCASTPGVSYNEQFFGPGTRLTVL.